These 32 T cell receptor beta chains share one sample of origin, sequenced in a study of cytomegalovirus exposure and HLA in healthy donors. PCR was performed using 60 Vbeta and 13 Jbeta primers. Sequencing used immunoSEQ multiplex PCR; TCRdb keeps in-frame clones, though not all of them. The data contain tens of thousands of clones, over 60% of them singletons. Sequencing was performed on PBMCs. The receptors originated from a woman aged 45-65 years in good health and CMV-seropositive.

The chain carries TRBV19 and TRBJ1-5, with 9 bases identical to TRBD1. The V segment lost 4 bases and the J segment 6 bases; nucleotides outside the gene matches: 7. The germline V gene encodes CDR1 LNHDA and CDR2 SQIVND (reference sequence). This CDR3 region has 15 residues. The CDR3 nucleotides read TGTGCCAGTAGTACGGACAGGGGAAAGACTCAGCCCCAGCATTTT. Its translation: CASSTDRGKTQPQHF.

This sequence joins TRBV28 and TRBJ2-5; tentative D call: TRBD2 (5 bases). The DNA end is more similar to TRBJ2-7, so the J call may be wrong. The CDR3 extends over 13 amino acids. The germline CDR1 and CDR2 sequences are MDHEN and SYDVKM. This CDR3 is CASRTGIAYEQYF. CDR3 nucleotide sequence: TGTGCCAGCAGGACGGGGATCGCCTACGAGCAGTACTTC.

This clone appeared a single time. V is TRBV20-1 and J is TRBJ1-1; no clear D gene. This CDR3 has 11 amino acids. Germline-derived CDR1 and CDR2 are DFQATT and SNEGSKA (reference sequence). Trimming shortened V by 6 bases and J by 6 bases, and 11 bases separated the two germline ends. The CDR3 nucleotides read TGCAGTGCAGAGTGGTTCGCTGAAGCTTTCTTT. This sequence encodes CSAEWFAEAFF.

V is TRBV4-3 and J is TRBJ1-6; tentative D call: TRBD1 (5 bases). This CDR3 spans 15 amino acids. V lost 0 bases, J lost 7 bases, and 10 bases lay in between. Germline V gene lookup returns CDR1 LGHNA and CDR2 YSLEER. CDR3 loop: CASSQDQGPNSPLHF. The DNA of the CDR3 is TGCGCCAGCAGCCAAGATCAGGGTCCCAATTCACCCCTCCACTTT.

The chain employs TRBV27 and TRBJ2-5; 8 nucleotides agree with TRBD1. The V gene's germline CDR1 is MNHEY and CDR2 SMNVEV (reference sequence). J was trimmed by 6 bases and V by 4 bases; bases with no gene match: 10. The CDR3 has 15 residues. The CDR3 DNA is TGTGCCAGCAGTTCGGACTACAGGGGGATGAAGACCCAGTACTTC. Encoded protein: CASSSDYRGMKTQYF.

This clone was detected only a few times. The chain links TRBV10-2 to TRBJ2-7, with TRBD1 identical over 10 bases. The CDR3 sequence is 14 residues long. Unmatched junction bases numbered 4, after V lost 5 bases and J lost 3 bases. The germline CDR1 and CDR2 sequences are WSHSY and SAAADI. This chain's CDR3 is CASSPGTGDYEQYF. The DNA for the CDR3 is TGCGCCAGCAGTCCCGGGACAGGGGACTACGAGCAGTACTTC.

The rearrangement links TRBV7-6 to TRBJ2-7; TRBD1 aligns across 7 bases. This CDR3 comprises 14 residues. Germline V gene lookup returns CDR1 SGHVS and CDR2 FNYEAQ. Germline trimming cut 5 bases from V and 3 bases from J; bases unmatched to any gene: 7. The CDR3 loop is CASSGSDRVYEQYF. Here the CDR3 DNA reads TGTGCCAGCAGCGGTTCAGACAGGGTCTACGAGCAGTACTTC.

V gene TRBV10-3 combines with J gene TRBJ2-2, with TRBD2 identical over 7 bases. The ends lost 4 bases at V and 4 bases at J; junction bases unmatched: 9. CDR3 length: 16 residues. Germline loops: CDR1 ENHRY, CDR2 SYGVKD. Here the CDR3 reads CAISARGGRGTGELFF. CDR3 DNA sequence: TGTGCCATCAGTGCCCGGGGAGGGAGGGGCACCGGGGAGCTGTTTTTT.

In regard to this clone: No DNA is shown, since the ends of the CDR3 on it are uncertain; the CDR3 is the one TCRdb lists. The chain links TRBV19 to TRBJ1-6. Both ends counted, the CDR3 spans 14 residues. Germline V gives CDR1 LNHDA, CDR2 SQIVND (reference sequence). The CDR3 is CASTSEDYNSPLHF.

A note on this clone: No DNA is shown, since the ends of the CDR3 on it are uncertain; the CDR3 is the one TCRdb lists. The chain has TRBV7-2 and TRBJ2-7; the table assigns TRBD2, which was not confirmed against the DNA. The CDR3 is 15 residues long, counting both termini. The V gene's germline CDR1 is SGHTA and CDR2 FQGNSA. The CDR3 region is CASSSRVGAGSRADF.

This clone was seen more than once but under ten times. The gene calls are TRBV6-5 and TRBJ1-1; 8 bases map to TRBD1. Germline CDR1 and CDR2: MNHEY and SVGAGI. Germline trimming cut 4 bases from V and 6 bases from J; bases unmatched to any gene: 4. This CDR3 is built from 13 residues. The CDR3 spells CASSLLRGPEAFF. CDR3 bases: TGTGCCAGCAGTTTACTCAGGGGGCCTGAAGCTTTCTTT.

The chain employs TRBV28 and TRBJ1-2, with D tentatively TRBD1 (6 bases). V dropped 6 bases and J dropped 9 bases, with 23 bases sitting between them. CDR3 length: 15 amino acids. The germline V gene has CDR1 MDHEN and CDR2 SYDVKM. The chain's CDR3 is CASSPSVAAGARYTF. CDR3 bases: TGTGCCAGCAGCCCCTCAGTGGCGGCGGGGGCCCGCTACACCTTC.

The rearrangement links TRBV29-1 to TRBJ1-1; tentative D call: TRBD1 (6 bases). Trimming took off 2 bases at V and 11 bases at J, with 18 bases between the two ends. The germline V gene has CDR1 SQVTM and CDR2 ANQGSEA. The CDR3 length is 13 residues. CDR3 residues: CSVEWGGGVSAFF. The CDR3 DNA follows: TGCAGCGTTGAATGGGGAGGGGGAGTATCGGCTTTCTTT. The whole variable domain, filled in from reference TRBV29-1 and TRBJ1-1, reads SAVISQKPSRDICQRGTSLTIQCQVDSQVTMMFWYRQQPGQSLTLIATANQGSEATYESGFVIDKFPISRPNLTFSTLTVSNMSPEDSSIYLCSVEWGGGVSAFFGQGTRLTVV.

The chain couples TRBV4-1 to TRBJ2-5; 9 nucleotides agree with TRBD2. The CDR3 is 16 residues long. Germline V gene sequence: CDR1 MGHRA, CDR2 YSYEKL. J lost 5 bases, V lost 1 base, and 8 bases had no gene match. Here the CDR3 reads CASSQGNVRGGETQYF. CDR3 bases: TGCGCCAGCAGCCAAGGGAATGTGCGGGGGGGGGAGACCCAGTACTTC.

This chain uses TRBV28 with TRBJ1-5; tentative D call: TRBD1 (6 bases). The CDR3 loop spans 15 amino acids. CDR1 MDHEN and CDR2 SYDVKM come from the germline V gene. Trimming cost V 2 bases and J 4 bases, with 12 bases left between them. The CDR3 DNA reads TGTGCCAGCAGTTTACCCAGGGGACCTAATCAGCCCCAGCATTTT. Amino acids: CASSLPRGPNQPQHF.

The chain joins TRBV19 to TRBJ2-5, with a tentative D call TRBD1 (5 bases). Germline V CDR1 and CDR2: LNHDA, SQIVND (reference sequence). The CDR3 runs 12 residues. V gave up 6 bases and J gave up 8 bases, with 13 bases separating them. The CDR3 bases are TGTGCCAGTAGCAATTCAGGGTTTACCCAGTACTTC. Translated: CASSNSGFTQYF.

This clone was counted only a few times. This rearrangement joins TRBV9 to TRBJ2-6; the D gene is possibly TRBD1 (7 bases). The CDR3 is made up of 16 amino acids. V lost 4 bases to trimming and J lost 2 bases, with 13 bases between them. Germline assignment: CDR1 SGDLS and CDR2 YYNGEE. The CDR3 DNA sequence: TGTGCCAGCAGCCCAGGAGGGGGCCCTGGGGCCAACGTCCTGACTTTC. Protein: CASSPGGGPGANVLTF.

In its sample, this clone was seen a few times. Other nucleotide sequences in the sample specify the same CDR3. The chain couples TRBV28 to TRBJ1-2; 8 nucleotides align to TRBD1. J was trimmed by 4 bases and V by 5 bases; bases with no gene match: 6. Germline V lookup: CDR1 MDHEN, CDR2 SYDVKM. This CDR3 spans 14 amino acids. Here the CDR3 DNA reads TGTGCCAGCAGTCCGACAGGGGTCAGCTATGGCTACACCTTC. It is translated as CASSPTGVSYGYTF.

This clone is a singleton in its sample. The chain has TRBV6-5 and TRBJ1-1; 7 nucleotides match TRBD1. CDR1 and CDR2 from the germline V gene are MNHEY and SVGAGI. The CDR3 sequence is 15 residues long. V trimming: 5 bases; J trimming: 4 bases; junction bases outside the gene matches: 10. CDR3 sequence reads: CASSARRQGGTEAFF. The DNA for the CDR3 is TGTGCCAGCAGTGCCCGAAGACAGGGCGGCACTGAAGCTTTCTTT.

The V gene is TRBV7-2, the J gene TRBJ1-1, with D maybe TRBD1 (5 bases). The length of the CDR3 is 17 residues. Germline CDR1 reads SGHTA; CDR2 reads FQGNSA. V lost 2 bases, J lost 5 bases, and 21 bases lay in between. The CDR3 coding sequence is TGTGCCAGCAGCTTATCGAGTGTCAGGGCTTCGGAAACTGAAGCTTTCTTT. The encoded protein is CASSLSSVRASETEAFF.

Points on this clone: The same CDR3 can be traced to other DNA sequences in this sample. The chain links TRBV7-2 to TRBJ1-2, with D perhaps TRBD1 (5 bases). CDR3 length: 15 amino acids. Trimming cost V 6 bases and J 8 bases, with 22 bases left between them. CDR1 is SGHTA, CDR2 FQGNSA, per germline. The CDR3 DNA reads as TGTGCCAGCAGTCCCGTAACCACAGGTCTAGACGGCTACACCTTC. Its protein is CASSPVTTGLDGYTF.

V usage is TRBV5-6 and J usage is TRBJ2-2, with 8 bases aligning to TRBD2. Per the germline V gene, CDR1 is SGHDT and CDR2 is YYEEEE. There are 16 residues in the CDR3. V shed 0 bases, J shed 4 bases, and the junction held 5 bases outside the gene matches. The CDR3 spells CASSLAIAGSTGELFF. The CDR3 region has the DNA TGTGCCAGCAGCTTGGCTATAGCGGGGTCCACCGGGGAGCTGTTTTTT. The complete variable domain, with remaining parts taken from reference TRBV5-6 and TRBJ2-2, reads DAGVTQSPTHLIKTRGQQVTLRCSPKSGHDTVSWYQQALGQGPQFIFQYYEEEERQRGNFPDRFSGHQFPNYSSELNVNALLLGDSALYLCASSLAIAGSTGELFFGEGSRLTVL.

For the CDR3, the DNA is TGTGCCAGCATCCTGGGAGGGGGCACTGAAGCTTTCTTT. This sequence encodes CASILGGGTEAFF. The J gene is TRBJ1-1, the V gene TRBV6-1; weak D call: TRBD1 (6 bases). Trimming removed 7 bases from V and 4 bases from J, with 13 bases in between. The CDR3 is made up of 13 amino acids. The germline gives CDR1 MNHNS, CDR2 SASEGT.

The chain has TRBV27 and TRBJ2-2, with D perhaps matching TRBD2 (6 bases). The V end was cut by 3 bases, the J end by 3 bases, with 11 bases between. The germline CDR1 and CDR2 sequences are MNHEY and SMNVEV (reference sequence). CDR3 size: 15 residues. This CDR3 reads CASSLEGRYTGELFF. The CDR3 DNA sequence: TGTGCCAGCAGTTTGGAGGGGCGATACACCGGGGAGCTGTTTTTT.

In this sample, this clone turned up once. This chain's CDR3 is CASSGHSNTEAFF. In DNA, the CDR3 is TGTGCCAGCAGTGGACACTCGAACACTGAAGCTTTCTTT. This chain joins TRBV6-5 and TRBJ1-1; TRBD1 is a possible D gene (5 bases). Trimming cost V 5 bases and J 1 base, with 8 bases left between them. Germline V gives CDR1 MNHEY, CDR2 SVGAGI. CDR3 length: 13 amino acids.

As regards this clone: One end of the junction does not line up with germline, which may come from a read error. The DNA for the CDR3 is TGTTCCAGCAGCGACTCCCGGACAGGGCCCTCTGGAAACACCATATATTTT. It specifies CSSSDSRTGPSGNTIYF. The chain couples TRBV7-9 to TRBJ1-3; 8 nucleotides align to TRBD1. The germline V gene encodes CDR1 SEHNR and CDR2 FQNEAQ (reference sequence). The CDR3 has 17 amino acids.

V usage is TRBV28 and J usage is TRBJ1-1; TRBD1 matches at 7 bases. The CDR3 runs to 15 residues. The V segment lost 3 bases and the J segment 4 bases; nucleotides outside the gene matches: 8. CDR1 is MDHEN and CDR2 is SYDVKM in the germline V gene. CDR3 sequence (DNA): TGTGCCAGCAGTTTTCCCGACAGGGTATTCACTGAAGCTTTCTTT. As protein: CASSFPDRVFTEAFF.

The chain links TRBV14 to TRBJ1-1; TRBD1 agrees at 10 bases. CDR3 length: 14 residues. J gave up 6 bases and V 4 bases, and 5 bases lay outside the gene matches. Germline V CDR1 and CDR2: SGHDN, FVKESK. The CDR3 DNA is TGTGCCAGCAGCCTGGGACAGGGGTTTCCTGAAGCTTTCTTT. It translates to CASSLGQGFPEAFF.

The V and J genes are TRBV7-9 and TRBJ1-2; TRBD1 is a possible D gene (6 bases). Trimming cost V 5 bases and J 8 bases, with 18 bases left between them. The CDR3 contains 14 residues. CDR1 SEHNR and CDR2 FQNEAQ come from the germline V gene (reference sequence). This chain's CDR3 is CASSPGWTAEGYTF. In nucleotides, the CDR3 is TGTGCCAGCAGCCCTGGCTGGACAGCGGAAGGCTACACCTTC.

This chain joins TRBV6-5 and TRBJ1-2, with 8 bases lining up with TRBD1. The germline gives CDR1 MNHEY, CDR2 SVGAGI. The CDR3 covers 14 residues. Trimming took 4 bases from V and 7 from J; bases not matched to a gene: 8. The CDR3: CASSWTGSEGGYTF. CDR3 DNA sequence: TGTGCCAGCAGTTGGACAGGGTCTGAGGGTGGCTACACCTTC.

This clone was observed once. The J gene is TRBJ2-7, the V gene TRBV6-1, with D possibly matching TRBD1 (6 bases). This CDR3 region has 13 residues. In germline, CDR1 is MNHNS, CDR2 SASEGT. V lost 2 bases and J 12 bases, leaving 17 bases between the germline ends. This CDR3 reads CASSENFRGRVYF. CDR3 nucleotide sequence: TGTGCCAGCAGTGAAAACTTCAGGGGTCGAGTGTACTTC.

The chain links TRBV19 to TRBJ1-5; tentatively, D is TRBD1 (5 bases). The CDR3 totals 12 residues. The V and J ends lost 3 bases and 10 bases respectively, with 10 bases between them. From germline, CDR1 is LNHDA and CDR2 SQIVND (reference sequence). CDR3 nucleotides: TGTGCCAGTAGTATGGGAGGGGCCCCCCAGCATTTT. Translating it yields CASSMGGAPQHF.